Listed here are 8 T cell receptor beta chains from one sample, sequenced in a study of shared clonotypes between healthy human individuals. Assay used: immunoSEQ multiplex PCR; TCRdb lists only in-frame clones, some missing. The sample gives about 2,500,000 clones, about 92% of which show up once; over 0.12% is in the top ten. What was sequenced was naive CD4+ T cells sorted from blood. Documented subset: CD45RA+ positively selected. These receptors all stem from a young man in good health.

The chain joins TRBV2 to TRBJ1-1; 8 nucleotides line up with TRBD1. The CDR3 is 13 amino acids. The germline CDR1 and CDR2 sequences are SNHLY and FYNNEI. Trimming at V came to 6 bases and at J to 6 bases, leaving 6 bases not matched to a gene. CDR3 nucleotide sequence: TGTGCCAGCAGGGACAGGGAAGGATCTGAAGCTTTCTTT. This codes for CASRDREGSEAFF.

The chain uses TRBV5-4 and TRBJ1-5; 10 bases are a match to TRBD1. The CDR3 consists of 14 residues. Trimming removed 4 bases from V and 7 bases from J; junction bases left unmatched: 5. The germline V gene encodes CDR1 SGHNT and CDR2 YYREEE (reference sequence). This chain's CDR3 is CASSGDRGGQPQHF. DNA of the CDR3: TGTGCCAGCAGCGGGGACAGGGGCGGGCAGCCCCAGCATTTT.

With respect to this clone: A read error may account for a junction end that differs from germline. The V call is TRBV30, the J call TRBJ2-7; 9 nucleotides match TRBD1. This CDR3 has 11 residues. CDR1 is GTSNPN and CDR2 is SVGIG in the germline V gene (reference sequence). CDR3 residues: CAWSVGGTGHF. The CDR3 DNA reads TGTGCCTGGAGTGTCGGCGGGACAGGGCACTTC.

The rearrangement joins TRBV11-1 to TRBJ2-1; TRBD2 matches at 9 bases. V shed 4 bases and J 6 bases; nucleotides not matched to a gene: 13. The CDR3 has 17 amino acids. Per the germline V gene, CDR1 is SGHAT and CDR2 is FQDESV (reference sequence). This CDR3 is CASSYTERGAGANEQFF. The CDR3 DNA follows: TGTGCCAGCAGCTATACGGAGCGGGGGGCCGGGGCCAATGAGCAGTTCTTC. The variable domain in full, with the rest retrieved from reference TRBV11-1 and TRBJ2-1, is EAEVAQSPRYKITEKSQAVAFWCDPISGHATLYWYRQILGQGPELLVQFQDESVVDDSQLPKDRFSAERLKGVDSTLKIQPAELGDSAMYLCASSYTERGAGANEQFFGPGTRLTVL.

This clone was detected once. CDR3 sequence (DNA): TGTGCCACCAGCGAGGGAAAGACTGGAAACACCATATATTTT. Its protein is CATSEGKTGNTIYF. The V gene is TRBV15, the J gene TRBJ1-3, with D hard to call. This CDR3 comprises 14 residues. The germline V and J ends were trimmed by 5 bases and 2 bases, with 10 bases remaining between them. Germline-derived CDR1 and CDR2 are LNHNV and YYDKDF (reference sequence).

CDR3 sequence: CASGGFGTNYGYTF. The CDR3 DNA sequence: TGTGCCAGCGGAGGATTCGGGACCAACTATGGCTACACCTTC. The gene calls are TRBV6-5 and TRBJ1-2, with D possibly TRBD1 on 5 matching bases. Germline CDR1 is MNHEY and CDR2 is SVGAGI. V was clipped by 8 bases and J by 2 bases, with 15 bases between them. The CDR3 is made up of 14 amino acids.

Only one count was recorded for this clone. The chain carries TRBV30 and TRBJ1-6; no reliable D call. The CDR3 spans 15 residues. V was shortened by 0 bases and J by 8 bases, with 14 bases between the two germline ends. Germline loops: CDR1 GTSNPN, CDR2 SVGIG (reference sequence). For the CDR3, the DNA is TGTGCCTGGAGTGTACATCCGGGCTCAGATTCACCCCTCCACTTT. Its protein is CAWSVHPGSDSPLHF. Looking up the rest from reference TRBV30 and TRBJ1-6 gives the full variable domain: SQTIHQWPATLVQPVGSPLSLECTVEGTSNPNLYWYRQAAGRGLQLLFYSVGIGQISSEVPQNLSASRPQDRQFILSSKKLLLSDSGFYLCAWSVHPGSDSPLHFGNGTRLTVT.

This chain links TRBV7-9 with TRBJ1-2; 8 bases map to TRBD1. Germline-derived CDR1 and CDR2 are SEHNR and FQNEAQ (reference sequence). CDR3 length equals 14 residues. Trimming cost V 5 bases and J 7 bases; bases outside gene matches: 9. DNA for the CDR3: TGTGCCAGCAGCCGCGCGGACAGGGAGGGTGGCTACACCTTC. It specifies CASSRADREGGYTF.